The 26 T cell receptor beta chains given below trace back to one sample, sequenced in a study of regulatory T cells in long-lasting Graves disease. The time point here: newly diagnosed GD, antithyroid drugs for less than 3 months. From RNA extracted from PBMCs, the TCR library was made. Construction of the TCR beta libraries employed iRepertoire HTBI primers in conjunction with Arm-PCR of CDR3 regions. One entry per CDR3 protein, called by TCRdb with MiXCR from the multiplex PCR reads. Of 530,000 or so distinct CDR3 sequences in the sample, approximately 16% were seen once. These data were likewise used in another study, on T cells in Graves' hyperthyroidism and ophthalmopathy.

The material was peripheral blood mononuclear cells (PBMCs), obtained at new diagnosis, from a patient treated with antithyroid drugs. The receptors come from a man younger than 35 with Graves disease.

This clonotype appeared many times. V gene TRBV4-1 combines with J gene TRBJ2-1; 8 bases map to TRBD2. V was pared by 3 bases and J by 5 bases, with 9 bases of the junction left unmatched. Germline values: CDR1 MGHRA, CDR2 YSYEKL. The CDR3 length is 16 residues. As DNA, the CDR3 is TGCGCCAGCAGCCAGGGAAGCGGGAGTAACAACAATGAGCAGTTCTTC. Residues: CASSQGSGSNNNEQFF.

This chain connects TRBV19 to TRBJ2-7; the D gene is possibly TRBD1 (6 bases). V gave up 11 bases and J gave up 0 bases, with 17 bases separating them. Germline V CDR1 and CDR2: LNHDA, SQIVND (reference sequence). The CDR3 spans 14 residues. The CDR3 coding sequence is TGTGCCTGCGGACAGAGTTTGAGCTCCTACGAGCAGTACTTC. Its protein is CACGQSLSSYEQYF.

There are many counts of this clonotype. The chain is built from TRBV5-1 and TRBJ2-1, with D tentatively TRBD1 or TRBD2 (5 bases each). The V and J ends lost 0 bases and 4 bases respectively, with 11 bases between them. From germline, CDR1 is SGHRS and CDR2 YFSETQ. This CDR3 spans 15 amino acids. CDR3 protein: CASSLVGDAYNEQFF. Here the CDR3 DNA reads TGCGCCAGCAGCTTGGTAGGGGACGCATACAATGAGCAGTTCTTC.

The J gene is TRBJ2-1, the V gene TRBV5-1; 9 nucleotides align to TRBD2. Germline V CDR1 and CDR2: SGHRS, YFSETQ. The V and J ends lost 5 bases and 7 bases, in that order; junction bases with no gene match: 10. CDR3 length equals 15 residues. The CDR3 DNA follows: TGCGCCAGCAGTCATAGCGCGGGGGGGGCGAATGAGCAGTTCTTC. Its protein product is CASSHSAGGANEQFF.

The chain has TRBV2 and TRBJ1-2, with D tentatively TRBD1 (5 bases). This CDR3 has 15 residues. Per germline, CDR1 SNHLY and CDR2 FYNNEI. Trimming pared 6 bases from V and 4 bases from J, leaving 18 bases between. CDR3 nucleotide sequence: TGTGCCAGCAGGGGGACCGTCCCACATCTCTATGGCTACACCTTC. It yields the protein CASRGTVPHLYGYTF.

The chain employs TRBV4-2 and TRBJ2-3; D ambiguous. This CDR3 has 13 residues. Germline CDR1 is LGHNA and CDR2 is YNFKEQ. The ends were cut back, 0 bases at V and 14 bases at J, with 15 bases in the middle. The CDR3, as DNA: TGTGCCAGCAGCCAAGATCCCCAGAGCTTGAGGTATTTT. This translates into CASSQDPQSLRYF.

V usage is TRBV10-3 and J usage is TRBJ2-5; a weak D match, TRBD2 (6 bases). CDR1 is ENHRY, CDR2 SYGVKD, per germline. The V end was cut by 7 bases, the J end by 3 bases, with 12 bases between. This CDR3 has 13 amino acids. CDR3 DNA sequence: TGTGCCATCAAGGGGACTCAGGAAGAGACCCAGTACTTC. It codes for CAIKGTQEETQYF.

The chain has TRBV10-2 and TRBJ2-7; possibly TRBD2 for D (5 bases). The CDR3 length is 13 residues. Germline-derived CDR1 and CDR2 are WSHSY and SAAADI. V lost 8 bases and J 1 base, leaving 12 bases between the germline ends. The CDR3 DNA is TGCGCCAGCTCCGCGGAGGTTTCCTACGAGCAGTACTTC. Translation: CASSAEVSYEQYF.

Ten or more counts support this clonotype. The chain combines TRBV6-5 with TRBJ1-5; 8 bases agree with TRBD1. V lost 2 bases to trimming and J lost 4 bases; unmatched junction nucleotides: 4. Germline V CDR1 and CDR2: MNHEY, SVGAGI. The CDR3 sequence is 15 residues long. CDR3 nucleotide sequence: TGTGCCAGCAGTTACACTCAGGGGGCTAATCAGCCCCAGCATTTT. The encoded protein is CASSYTQGANQPQHF.

The chain uses TRBV10-2 and TRBJ2-5; D gene unclear. Germline assignment: CDR1 WSHSY and CDR2 SAAADI. The length of the CDR3 is 13 residues. Trimming shortened V by 4 bases and J by 5 bases, and 11 bases separated the two germline ends. The DNA for the CDR3 is TGCGCCAGCAGTGTAGTGTTTACGGAGACCCAGTACTTC. Amino acid sequence: CASSVVFTETQYF.

This clonotype was detected many times. This chain joins TRBV30 and TRBJ1-1; D call uncertain. This CDR3 is 13 amino acids long. V was cut by 7 bases and J by 1 base, with 13 bases left in between. Germline V gene lookup returns CDR1 GTSNPN and CDR2 SVGIG (reference sequence). The CDR3 sequence: CAYSTRTNTEAFF. The CDR3 DNA sequence: TGTGCCTATTCAACGAGGACGAACACTGAAGCTTTCTTT.

As for this clonotype: Relative to the germline gene, one junction end is altered; a read error may explain this. This chain links TRBV5-6 with TRBJ2-7; TRBD2 aligns across 8 bases. Germline CDR1 reads SGHDT; CDR2 reads YYEEEE. This CDR3 has 12 amino acids. In nucleotides, the CDR3 is TGTGCCAGCAGCCTCCGGGAGGGCTACGAACGCTTC. Translating it yields CASSLREGYERF.

V gene TRBV4-1 combines with J gene TRBJ2-7; D gene ambiguous. Trimming shortened V by 0 bases and J by 4 bases, and 7 bases separated the two germline ends. The CDR3 is 13 residues long. CDR1 is MGHRA and CDR2 is YSYEKL in the germline V gene. CDR3: CASSQDTVYEQYF. The DNA for the CDR3 is TGCGCCAGCAGCCAAGATACGGTTTACGAGCAGTACTTC.

As concerns this clonotype: An end of the junction does not agree with germline; a read error may underlie this. This chain uses TRBV6-5 with TRBJ2-5; possible D gene TRBD1, 6 bases. CDR3 size: 13 residues. Germline loops: CDR1 MNHEY, CDR2 SVGAGI. CDR3 residues: CASSYGGGEAQYF. In nucleotides, the CDR3 is TGTGCCAGCAGTTACGGGGGCGGAGAGGCCCAGTACTTC.

This clonotype was counted between two and nine times. This chain links TRBV20-1 with TRBJ2-1, with TRBD2 matching 16 bases. Unmatched junction bases numbered 11, after V lost 3 bases and J lost 9 bases. The germline gives CDR1 DFQATT, CDR2 SNEGSKA (reference sequence). The CDR3 runs 17 residues. The DNA of the CDR3 is TGCAGTGCTAGGGGGCCGGGACTAGCGGGAGGGCAGGGTGAGCAGTTCTTC. Translated: CSARGPGLAGGQGEQFF.

This clonotype was counted a few times. The gene calls are TRBV5-1 and TRBJ2-5; tentatively, D is TRBD1 or TRBD2 (5 bases each). This CDR3 is 16 amino acids long. The ends were cut back, 4 bases at V and 2 bases at J, with 18 bases in the middle. Germline CDR1 is SGHRS and CDR2 is YFSETQ. The CDR3 here is CASSEAPGPRQETQYF. The CDR3, as DNA: TGCGCCAGCAGCGAGGCTCCGGGACCGAGACAAGAGACCCAGTACTTC.

This clonotype was detected many times. J is TRBJ1-1 and V is TRBV30; D remains unclear. Per germline, CDR1 GTSNPN and CDR2 SVGIG (reference sequence). This CDR3 region has 17 residues. V was trimmed by 1 base and J by 1 base, leaving 19 bases between them. The CDR3 is CAWSAVIGGLTNTEAFF. The CDR3 DNA reads as TGTGCCTGGAGTGCCGTCATTGGTGGACTTACGAACACTGAAGCTTTCTTT.

There are many counts of this clonotype. V and J are TRBV12-3 or TRBV12-4 and TRBJ2-3; D call uncertain. Trimming took off 1 base at V and 1 base at J, with 9 bases between the two ends. The CDR3 loop spans 15 amino acids. CDR3 sequence (DNA): TGTGCCAGCAGTTTAGGCTCACACCGCACAGATACGCAGTATTTT. Its protein is CASSLGSHRTDTQYF.

The sample holds a few counts of this clonotype. The chain carries TRBV4-1 and TRBJ1-6, with a weak D call TRBD1 (5 bases). From germline, CDR1 is MGHRA and CDR2 YSYEKL. The CDR3 length is 13 residues. Trimming took 8 bases from V and 8 from J, leaving 13 bases between them. This chain's CDR3 is CASGDSWDSPLHF. As DNA, the CDR3 is TGCGCCAGCGGGGACTCCTGGGATTCACCCCTCCACTTT.

The chain recombines TRBV6-2 or TRBV6-3 with TRBJ2-7, with TRBD1 matching 8 bases. This CDR3 has 15 residues. With 5 bases clipped from V and 3 bases from J, the junction kept 9 bases outside the gene matches. Germline CDR1 MNHEY, CDR2 SVGEGT. CDR3 in amino acids: CASSPTGDGFYEQYF. The CDR3 region has the DNA TGTGCCAGCAGTCCGACAGGGGATGGGTTCTACGAGCAGTACTTC.

The chain is built from TRBV7-9 and TRBJ1-2; a possible D gene is TRBD1 (6 bases). Trimming took 3 bases from V and 6 from J, leaving 14 bases between them. CDR3 length: 14 amino acids. CDR1 and CDR2 from the germline V gene are SEHNR and FQNEAQ (reference sequence). CDR3 DNA sequence: TGTGCCAGCAGCTTTTCGGGGGGCCAGGATGGCTACACCTTC. Amino acids: CASSFSGGQDGYTF.

The sample holds a few counts of this clonotype. The chain is built from TRBV27 and TRBJ1-5; D gene uncertain. The CDR3 is 19 amino acids. Trimming stripped 4 bases from V and 3 bases from J, with 25 bases between. Looked up from germline, CDR1 is MNHEY and CDR2 is SMNVEV (reference sequence). CDR3 DNA: TGTGCCAGCAGTTCGACTCAAGACCGGTACACTGCTCCCAATCAGCCCCAGCATTTT. Its protein product is CASSSTQDRYTAPNQPQHF.

This clonotype occurred many times. The chain links TRBV5-1 to TRBJ2-1; 8 bases map to TRBD1. The CDR3 contains 16 residues. The J segment lost 2 bases and the V segment lost 4 bases, leaving 8 bases of the junction unmatched. Germline lookup yields CDR1 SGHRS and CDR2 YFSETQ. The CDR3, as DNA: TGCGCCAGCAGCCACACGGACAGGGCCGCCTACAATGAGCAGTTCTTC. As protein: CASSHTDRAAYNEQFF. Combining the CDR3 with reference TRBV5-1 and TRBJ2-1 gives the whole variable domain KAGVTQTPRYLIKTRGQQVTLSCSPISGHRSVSWYQQTPGQGLQFLFEYFSETQRNKGNFPGRFSGRQFSNSRSEMNVSTLELGDSALYLCASSHTDRAAYNEQFFGPGTRLTVL.

The chain carries TRBV9 and TRBJ2-1; 7 bases fit TRBD2. The V gene's germline CDR1 is SGDLS and CDR2 YYNGEE. The CDR3 runs to 15 residues. V shed 0 bases and J 10 bases; nucleotides not matched to a gene: 10. CDR3 nucleotide sequence: TGTGCCAGCAGCGTAGGCGGGAGCCTTCGCTACGAGCAGTTCTTC. Translated, it gives CASSVGGSLRYEQFF.

This clonotype was seen only a few times. The CDR3, as DNA: TGCAGTGCTCCTGAAGCGGGACAGGGGTTAAATGAGCAGTTCTTC. As protein: CSAPEAGQGLNEQFF. The chain joins TRBV20-1 to TRBJ2-1, with 10 bases aligning to TRBD1. Trimming took 5 bases from V and 7 from J; bases not matched to a gene: 11. The CDR3 is made up of 15 amino acids. Germline CDR1 is DFQATT and CDR2 is SNEGSKA (reference sequence).

There are many counts of this clonotype. The chain links TRBV6-1 to TRBJ1-1; D gene uncertain. Per the germline V gene, CDR1 is MNHNS and CDR2 is SASEGT. The CDR3 runs 13 residues. V lost 1 base, J lost 12 bases, and 15 bases lay in between. CDR3 coding DNA: TGTGCCAGCAGTGAAGGGGTGCAGGACGGAACTTTCTTT. Its translation is CASSEGVQDGTFF.